The rows below give T cell receptor beta chains drawn from one sample of a study of blood T cell repertoires in COVID-19. Some clones are missing from TCRdb's copy, which holds only in-frame ones; the method was immunoSEQ multiplex PCR. This sample carries about 100,000 clones, about four fifths of them seen once, and the ten largest clones take around a quarter. The sample comprised peripheral blood. Receptor source: a man in his 60s with acute or convalescent COVID-19. Each CDR3 is given with its conserved first and last residue. The D gene is left open where the match is weak. For some rows the clone size is stated as once, few or many, or as a class when expanded; others skip it.

clone_size: -; d_call: TRBD1; v_call: TRBV18; j_call: TRBJ2-4; cdr3_aa: CASFQGTGRNIQYF; cdr3_nt: TGTGCCAGCTTCCAAGGGACAGGGAGAAACATTCAGTACTTC
clone_size: few; d_call: -; v_call: TRBV3-1/TRBV3-2; j_call: TRBJ1-3; cdr3_aa: CASSQAGPGNTIYF; cdr3_nt: TGTGCCAGCAGCCAAGCAGGGCCTGGAAACACCATATATTTT
clone_size: -; d_call: -; v_call: TRBV13; j_call: TRBJ1-2; cdr3_aa: CASSLGTGIYGYTF; cdr3_nt: TGTGCCAGCAGCTTAGGTACGGGGATCTATGGCTACACCTTC
clone_size: -; d_call: -; v_call: TRBV7-2; j_call: TRBJ1-2; cdr3_aa: CASSLGGRGGYGYTF; cdr3_nt: TGTGCCAGCAGCTTAGGTGGCAGGGGCGGCTATGGCTACACCTTC
clone_size: -; d_call: TRBD1; v_call: TRBV2; j_call: TRBJ2-5; cdr3_aa: CASGRTGPETQYF; cdr3_nt: TGTGCCAGCGGAAGGACAGGGCCAGAGACCCAGTACTTC
clone_size: -; d_call: TRBD1; v_call: TRBV5-1; j_call: TRBJ2-7; cdr3_aa: CASSIGQGSYEQYF; cdr3_nt: TGCGCCAGCAGCATAGGACAGGGTTCCTACGAGCAGTACTTC
clone_size: few; d_call: TRBD1; v_call: TRBV29-1; j_call: TRBJ1-2; cdr3_aa: CSVLGQGAGSNYGYTF; cdr3_nt: TGCAGCGTCCTAGGACAGGGGGCAGGTTCTAACTATGGCTACACCTTC
clone_size: -; d_call: -; v_call: TRBV19; j_call: TRBJ2-3; cdr3_aa: CASRLTDTQYF; cdr3_nt: TGTGCCAGTAGACTGACAGATACGCAGTATTTT
clone_size: -; d_call: -; v_call: TRBV19; j_call: TRBJ1-5; cdr3_aa: CASTDGSGLNQPQHF; cdr3_nt: TGTGCCAGTACCGATGGGTCAGGGCTCAATCAGCCCCAGCATTTT
clone_size: -; d_call: -; v_call: TRBV2; j_call: TRBJ2-1; cdr3_aa: CASSVINEQFF; cdr3_nt: TGTGCCAGCAGTGTAATCAATGAGCAGTTCTTC
clone_size: -; d_call: -; v_call: TRBV5-6; j_call: TRBJ2-3; cdr3_aa: CASSLWSGSTDTQYF; cdr3_nt: TGTGCCAGCAGCTTGTGGAGCGGTAGCACAGATACGCAGTATTTT
clone_size: few; d_call: -; v_call: TRBV5-5; j_call: TRBJ1-2; cdr3_aa: CASSFRAGYGYTF; cdr3_nt: TGTGCCAGCAGCTTCCGGGCGGGCTATGGCTACACCTTC
clone_size: -; d_call: -; v_call: TRBV18; j_call: TRBJ2-7; cdr3_aa: CASSPAQGSNEQYF; cdr3_nt: TGTGCCAGCTCACCGGCACAGGGTTCCAACGAGCAGTACTTC
clone_size: -; d_call: -; v_call: TRBV6-1; j_call: TRBJ1-5; cdr3_aa: CASSEATTAPRHF; cdr3_nt: TGTGCCAGCAGTGAAGCTACGACAGCCCCGAGGCATTTT
clone_size: -; d_call: -; v_call: TRBV5-4; j_call: TRBJ1-1; cdr3_aa: CASSTPTQNTEAFF; cdr3_nt: TGTGCCAGCAGCACCCCTACTCAAAACACTGAAGCTTTCTTT
clone_size: once; d_call: TRBD2; v_call: TRBV27; j_call: TRBJ2-5; cdr3_aa: CASSSKTSGERFETQYF; cdr3_nt: TGTGCCAGCAGTTCCAAGACTAGCGGGGAAAGGTTCGAGACCCAGTACTTC
clone_size: -; d_call: TRBD2; v_call: TRBV24-1; j_call: TRBJ2-7; cdr3_aa: CATSDSTSGTYEQYF; cdr3_nt: TGTGCCACCAGTGATTCGACTAGCGGAACCTACGAGCAGTACTTC
clone_size: -; d_call: TRBD2; v_call: TRBV5-1; j_call: TRBJ2-7; cdr3_aa: CASSTWTSGSAEQYF; cdr3_nt: TGCGCCAGCAGCACCTGGACTAGCGGGAGTGCCGAGCAGTACTTC
clone_size: -; d_call: TRBD2; v_call: TRBV5-1; j_call: TRBJ2-7; cdr3_aa: CASSLGLTYEQYF; cdr3_nt: TGCGCCAGCAGCCTGGGACTAACCTACGAGCAGTACTTC
clone_size: -; d_call: -; v_call: TRBV6-1; j_call: TRBJ1-3; cdr3_aa: CASSEAAVTIYF; cdr3_nt: TGTGCCAGCAGTGAAGCGGCGGTGACCATATATTTT
clone_size: once; d_call: TRBD1; v_call: TRBV7-6; j_call: TRBJ2-7; cdr3_aa: CASSQGDSRGEQYF; cdr3_nt: TGTGCCAGCAGCCAAGGGGACAGCCGGGGAGAGCAGTACTTC
clone_size: -; d_call: TRBD1; v_call: TRBV6-8; j_call: TRBJ2-1; cdr3_aa: CASRTGLRANEQFF; cdr3_nt: TGTGCCAGTAGGACAGGGTTGAGGGCTAATGAGCAGTTCTTC
clone_size: -; d_call: TRBD1; v_call: TRBV3-1/TRBV3-2; j_call: TRBJ1-2; cdr3_aa: CASSPTGGGGYTF; cdr3_nt: TGTGCCAGCAGCCCGACAGGGGGTGGTGGCTACACCTTC
clone_size: -; d_call: -; v_call: TRBV30; j_call: TRBJ2-3; cdr3_aa: CAWNPLLADTQYF; cdr3_nt: TGTGCCTGGAACCCTCTCTTAGCAGATACGCAGTATTTT
clone_size: -; d_call: -; v_call: TRBV25-1; j_call: TRBJ2-5; cdr3_aa: CASSEFGATKETQYF; cdr3_nt: TGTGCCAGCAGTGAATTTGGGGCCACGAAAGAGACCCAGTACTTC
clone_size: -; d_call: -; v_call: TRBV7-2; j_call: TRBJ2-1; cdr3_aa: CASSAQGGGYNEQFF; cdr3_nt: TGTGCCAGCAGCGCACAGGGGGGGGGCTACAATGAGCAGTTCTTC
clone_size: -; d_call: -; v_call: TRBV7-2; j_call: TRBJ2-2; cdr3_aa: CASSPDRNTGELFF; cdr3_nt: TGTGCCAGCAGCCCGGACAGAAACACCGGGGAGCTGTTTTTT
clone_size: -; d_call: -; v_call: TRBV25-1; j_call: TRBJ1-1; cdr3_aa: CASTGYYTEAFF; cdr3_nt: TGTGCCAGCACTGGATACTACACTGAAGCTTTCTTT
clone_size: -; d_call: TRBD1; v_call: TRBV10-1; j_call: TRBJ2-3; cdr3_aa: CASSDLRDRGDTQYF; cdr3_nt: TGCGCCAGCAGCGACCTCCGGGACAGGGGAGATACGCAGTATTTT
clone_size: -; d_call: TRBD2; v_call: TRBV2; j_call: TRBJ2-3; cdr3_aa: CASSEPLTSPLTDTQYF; cdr3_nt: TGTGCCAGCAGTGAACCCCTGACTAGCCCCTTAACAGATACGCAGTATTTT
clone_size: -; d_call: TRBD1; v_call: TRBV7-7; j_call: TRBJ2-2; cdr3_aa: CASSLGQGASGELFF; cdr3_nt: TGTGCTAGCAGCTTAGGACAGGGGGCTTCCGGGGAGCTGTTTTTT
clone_size: -; d_call: TRBD2; v_call: TRBV9; j_call: TRBJ2-6; cdr3_aa: CASSVLAGGGSGANVLTF; cdr3_nt: TGTGCCAGCAGCGTTTTAGCGGGAGGTGGCTCTGGGGCCAACGTCCTGACTTTC
clone_size: -; d_call: -; v_call: TRBV6-5; j_call: TRBJ2-3; cdr3_aa: CASSRTVSSTDTQYF; cdr3_nt: TGTGCCAGCAGCCGAACGGTCTCTAGCACAGATACGCAGTATTTT
clone_size: once; d_call: TRBD1; v_call: TRBV3-1/TRBV3-2; j_call: TRBJ2-7; cdr3_aa: CASRSRDREYEQYF; cdr3_nt: TGTGCCAGCAGATCAAGGGACAGGGAGTACGAGCAGTACTTC
clone_size: -; d_call: -; v_call: TRBV7-9; j_call: TRBJ1-5; cdr3_aa: CASSRDTNSNQPQHF; cdr3_nt: TGTGCCAGCAGCCGCGACACAAATAGCAATCAGCCCCAGCATTTT
clone_size: -; d_call: -; v_call: TRBV9; j_call: TRBJ2-5; cdr3_aa: CASSTSLSGDTQETQYF; cdr3_nt: TGTGCCAGCAGCACATCCCTCTCTGGGGACACCCAAGAGACCCAGTACTTC
clone_size: -; d_call: TRBD1; v_call: TRBV19; j_call: TRBJ1-2; cdr3_aa: CASSFLVRTGPSYGYTF; cdr3_nt: TGTGCCAGTAGTTTCCTCGTGAGGACAGGGCCCTCCTATGGCTACACCTTC
clone_size: -; d_call: TRBD1; v_call: TRBV28; j_call: TRBJ1-4; cdr3_aa: CASNYPGQGGEKLFF; cdr3_nt: TGTGCCAGCAACTACCCGGGACAGGGGGGTGAAAAACTGTTTTTT
clone_size: -; d_call: TRBD1; v_call: TRBV28; j_call: TRBJ1-1; cdr3_aa: CASSDPGQGMNTEAFF; cdr3_nt: TGTGCCAGCAGTGACCCGGGACAGGGGATGAACACTGAAGCTTTCTTT
clone_size: -; d_call: -; v_call: TRBV21-1; j_call: TRBJ1-2; cdr3_aa: CASSPRDRGEYGYTF; cdr3_nt: TGTGCCAGCAGCCCCCGGGACAGGGGAGAGTATGGCTACACCTTC
clone_size: -; d_call: -; v_call: TRBV5-1; j_call: TRBJ2-5; cdr3_aa: CASSLDPGLGRETQYF; cdr3_nt: TGCGCCAGCAGCCTAGACCCGGGACTGGGGCGAGAGACCCAGTACTTC
clone_size: -; d_call: -; v_call: TRBV5-1; j_call: TRBJ2-1; cdr3_aa: CASSLGSSGSDEQFF; cdr3_nt: TGCGCCAGCAGCTTGGGGTCGTCTGGGAGCGATGAGCAGTTCTTC
clone_size: -; d_call: TRBD1; v_call: TRBV7-8; j_call: TRBJ1-5; cdr3_aa: CASSPDRGNQPQHF; cdr3_nt: TGTGCCAGCAGCCCCGACAGGGGCAATCAGCCCCAGCATTTT
clone_size: -; d_call: -; v_call: TRBV5-8; j_call: TRBJ2-7; cdr3_aa: CASSQSYEQYF; cdr3_nt: TGTGCCAGCAGCCAATCCTACGAGCAGTACTTC
clone_size: -; d_call: TRBD1; v_call: TRBV2; j_call: TRBJ2-2; cdr3_aa: CASSEVRGLTGELFF; cdr3_nt: TGTGCCAGCAGTGAAGTCAGGGGGCTAACCGGGGAGCTGTTTTTT
clone_size: few; d_call: TRBD1; v_call: TRBV4-1; j_call: TRBJ1-4; cdr3_aa: CASSQETRGGEKLFF; cdr3_nt: TGCGCCAGCAGCCAAGAGACGCGAGGGGGCGAAAAACTGTTTTTT
clone_size: few; d_call: -; v_call: TRBV18; j_call: TRBJ1-2; cdr3_aa: CASSPGLRYGYTF; cdr3_nt: TGTGCCAGCTCACCAGGGCTAAGATATGGCTACACCTTC
clone_size: -; d_call: -; v_call: TRBV11-2; j_call: TRBJ2-2; cdr3_aa: CASSSQGGARTGELFF; cdr3_nt: TGTGCCAGCAGCTCTCAAGGGGGGGCTCGAACCGGGGAGCTGTTTTTT
clone_size: -; d_call: -; v_call: TRBV5-1; j_call: TRBJ1-2; cdr3_aa: CASSSTTANYGYTF; cdr3_nt: TGCGCCAGCAGCTCGACAACAGCTAACTATGGCTACACCTTC
clone_size: -; d_call: -; v_call: TRBV5-6; j_call: TRBJ1-2; cdr3_aa: CASSSGGIANYGYTF; cdr3_nt: TGTGCCAGCAGCTCCGGGGGAATAGCTAACTATGGCTACACCTTC
clone_size: -; d_call: TRBD1; v_call: TRBV4-1; j_call: TRBJ2-7; cdr3_aa: CASSQKTDRGQRSYEQYF; cdr3_nt: TGCGCCAGCAGCCAAAAAACGGACAGGGGGCAGAGGTCCTACGAGCAGTACTTC
clone_size: once; d_call: -; v_call: TRBV4-3; j_call: TRBJ2-1; cdr3_aa: CASSQVLADEQFF; cdr3_nt: TGCGCCAGCAGCCAAGTACTAGCCGATGAGCAGTTCTTC
clone_size: -; d_call: -; v_call: TRBV7-3; j_call: TRBJ2-2; cdr3_aa: CASSLRGPGGELFF; cdr3_nt: TGTGCCAGCAGCTTAAGGGGGCCGGGCGGGGAGCTGTTTTTT
clone_size: -; d_call: TRBD1; v_call: TRBV28; j_call: TRBJ1-2; cdr3_aa: CASSPSLPKTGTGGYTF; cdr3_nt: TGTGCCAGCAGTCCATCCCTTCCCAAGACAGGGACGGGCGGCTACACCTTC
clone_size: -; d_call: TRBD2; v_call: TRBV15; j_call: TRBJ2-2; cdr3_aa: CATSPDLAVNTGELFF; cdr3_nt: TGTGCCACCAGCCCCGACCTAGCGGTGAACACCGGGGAGCTGTTTTTT